This T cell receptor (beta chain) emerged from a study of shared clonotypes between healthy human individuals. CD45RO-negative, CCR7-selected cells formed the naive CD8 fraction, which excluded terminally differentiated effector memory CD45RA+ cells. Only Caucasian adults living in Nashville, Tennessee served as donors. CDR3 length: 13 residues. Germline loops: CDR1 MGHDK, CDR2 SYGVNS. V was trimmed by 0 bases and J by 2 bases, leaving 2 bases between them. Measured with immunoSEQ multiplex PCR; TCRdb has only the in-frame clones, and not every one. The sample holds millions of clones, about 95% seen once.

Sequenced material: naive CD8+ T cells sorted from blood. This TCR came from a man between 18 and 35 years old in good health. The rearrangement joins TRBV25-1 to TRBJ2-1; the D is unclear. The CDR3 DNA reads TGTGCCAGCAGTGAATACCCCTACAATGAGCAGTTCTTC. As protein: CASSEYPYNEQFF.